Below, 16 T cell receptor beta chains from the same sample are listed, as sequenced in a study of blood T cell repertoires in COVID-19. Sequenced by immunoSEQ multiplex PCR; TCRdb stores in-frame clones only, minus some. This table has around 320,000 clones, approximately 85% appearing once. The material sequenced was peripheral blood. The receptors stem from a human donor in a cohort sampled during active COVID-19.

V is TRBV24-1 and J is TRBJ2-7; TRBD1 matches at 7 bases. This CDR3 is 11 amino acids long. Trimming cost V 9 bases and J 3 bases; bases outside gene matches: 1. From germline, CDR1 is KGHDR and CDR2 SFDVKD. The CDR3 spells CATRQGYEQYF. The CDR3 DNA is TGTGCCACCCGACAGGGCTACGAGCAGTACTTC.

V usage is TRBV5-1 and J usage is TRBJ1-4, with 10 bases fitting TRBD1. This CDR3 region has 16 residues. Germline-derived CDR1 and CDR2 are SGHRS and YFSETQ. J lost 2 bases, V lost 4 bases, and 5 bases had no gene match. In DNA, the CDR3 is TGCGCCAGCAGCCATGGGGACAGGGGTACTAATGAAAAACTGTTTTTT. Translated, it gives CASSHGDRGTNEKLFF.

This clone was seen only a few times. The rearrangement uses TRBV3-1 (or the pseudogene TRBV3-2) and TRBJ2-7; 9 bases align to TRBD2. CDR3 length: 15 residues. V shed 1 base, J shed 7 bases, and the junction held 8 bases outside the gene matches. Per germline, CDR1 LGHDT and CDR2 YNNKEL (reference sequence). The CDR3 DNA is TGTGCCAGCAGCCAAGGAGGCGGGGGGGCCTGGGAGCAGTACTTC. Translating gives CASSQGGGGAWEQYF.

The chain joins TRBV18 to TRBJ2-7; maybe TRBD2 (7 bases). The CDR3 totals 15 residues. CDR1 is KGHSH, CDR2 LQKENI, per germline. Trimming pared 0 bases from V and 4 bases from J, leaving 13 bases between. DNA of the CDR3: TGTGCCAGCTCACCACCCCTACAGGGAGGGTACGAGCAGTACTTC. Its protein is CASSPPLQGGYEQYF.

This clone was seen a few times. The chain carries TRBV6-1 and TRBJ1-1; D may be TRBD1 (5 bases). Germline V gene data show CDR1 as MNHNS and CDR2 as SASEGT. The CDR3 is 15 residues long. V was cut by 2 bases and J by 5 bases, with 15 bases left in between. CDR3 in amino acids: CASSERAGRWTEAFF. CDR3 nucleotides: TGTGCCAGCAGTGAACGGGCAGGGAGGTGGACTGAAGCTTTCTTT.

The chain recombines TRBV3-1 (or the pseudogene TRBV3-2) with TRBJ2-7, with D maybe TRBD1 (5 bases). The germline V gene has CDR1 LGHDT and CDR2 YNNKEL (reference sequence). Trimming pared 0 bases from V and 4 bases from J, leaving 13 bases between. This CDR3 has 15 residues. The CDR3 reads CASSQDWQGNYEQYF. As DNA, the CDR3 is TGTGCCAGCAGCCAAGATTGGCAGGGAAATTACGAGCAGTACTTC.

This clone came up once. The J gene is TRBJ1-5, the V gene TRBV5-6; 7 bases match TRBD1. The germline CDR1 and CDR2 sequences are SGHDT and YYEEEE. There are 13 residues in the CDR3. V was clipped by 5 bases and J by 4 bases; unmatched bases: 3. The chain's CDR3 is CASSIQGNQPQHF. CDR3 in DNA: TGTGCCAGCAGTATACAGGGGAATCAGCCCCAGCATTTT.

The V and J genes are TRBV5-4 and TRBJ1-4, with D unclear. V lost 1 base to trimming and J lost 8 bases, with 12 bases between them. CDR3 length: 14 residues. Germline CDR1 SGHNT, CDR2 YYREEE (reference sequence). This CDR3 is CASSLNIKNEKLFF. In DNA, the CDR3 is TGTGCCAGCAGCTTGAACATAAAAAACGAAAAACTGTTTTTT.

CDR3 DNA: TGTGCCATTCACGAAGGGAGGCACACTGAAGCTTTCTTT. It specifies CAIHEGRHTEAFF. The rearrangement joins TRBV10-3 to TRBJ1-1; D uncertain. The ends were cut back, 9 bases at V and 3 bases at J, with 14 bases in the middle. CDR3 length: 13 residues. CDR1 is ENHRY, CDR2 SYGVKD, per germline.

V is TRBV19 and J is TRBJ1-6, with D tentatively TRBD1 (5 bases). Germline V lookup: CDR1 LNHDA, CDR2 SQIVND (reference sequence). Trimming shortened V by 2 bases and J by 6 bases, and 14 bases separated the two germline ends. The CDR3 has 16 amino acids. CDR3 region: CASSIPGTGANSPLHF. The CDR3 nucleotides read TGTGCCAGTAGTATACCAGGGACGGGAGCTAATTCACCCCTCCACTTT.

The chain employs TRBV19 and TRBJ2-1; 9 nucleotides agree with TRBD1. Germline V gene data show CDR1 as LNHDA and CDR2 as SQIVND (reference sequence). The CDR3 runs to 16 residues. Trimming removed 5 bases from V and 4 bases from J; junction bases left unmatched: 9. Written as DNA, the CDR3 is TGTGCCAGTAGTGCAACCTCCGGGACAGGGTACAATGAGCAGTTCTTC. It encodes CASSATSGTGYNEQFF.

This clone appeared a single time. This sequence joins TRBV7-9 and TRBJ2-7, with 11 bases identical to TRBD1. Germline trimming cut 1 base from V and 2 bases from J; bases unmatched to any gene: 4. CDR1 SEHNR and CDR2 FQNEAQ come from the germline V gene (reference sequence). This CDR3 has 16 residues. CDR3 amino acids: CASSLGGQGETYEQYF. In DNA form, the CDR3 reads TGTGCCAGCAGCTTAGGGGGACAGGGGGAAACCTACGAGCAGTACTTC.

V is TRBV10-3 and J is TRBJ2-6; 7 bases align to TRBD1. The CDR3 is 17 amino acids. With 2 bases clipped from V and 0 bases from J, the junction kept 4 bases outside the gene matches. Germline V gene data show CDR1 as ENHRY and CDR2 as SYGVKD. The CDR3 is CAISEGQASSGANVLTF. The CDR3 region has the DNA TGTGCCATCAGTGAGGGACAGGCCAGCTCTGGGGCCAACGTCCTGACTTTC.

This clone was found once. V usage is TRBV18 and J usage is TRBJ1-2, with D maybe TRBD1 (5 bases). The CDR3 spans 13 residues. Germline V lookup: CDR1 KGHSH, CDR2 LQKENI. The V end was cut by 2 bases, the J end by 8 bases, with 12 bases between. In DNA, the CDR3 is TGTGCCAGCTCACCAGTTCAGGGTCGAGGCTACACCTTC. Its protein is CASSPVQGRGYTF. Using reference TRBV18 and TRBJ1-2 for the parts outside the CDR3, the full variable domain is NAGVMQNPRHLVRRRGQEARLRCSPMKGHSHVYWYRQLPEEGLKFMVYLQKENIIDESGMPKERFSAEFPKEGPSILRIQQVVRGDSAAYFCASSPVQGRGYTFGSGTRLTVV.

This clone was detected only once. The CDR3 here is CASRGKRGATSSPGELFF. As DNA, the CDR3 is TGTGCCAGCAGAGGGAAGCGGGGGGCCACGAGTTCCCCCGGGGAGCTGTTTTTT. The J gene is TRBJ2-2, the V gene TRBV2, with 9 bases lining up with TRBD2. The CDR3 runs 18 residues. After removal of 6 bases from V and 6 bases from J, the junction contained 17 bases not matched to a gene. CDR1 is SNHLY and CDR2 is FYNNEI in the germline V gene.

The chain combines TRBV2 with TRBJ1-2; TRBD1 agrees at 9 bases. Germline CDR1 reads SNHLY; CDR2 reads FYNNEI. The CDR3 loop spans 18 amino acids. V shed 4 bases and J 6 bases; nucleotides not matched to a gene: 18. As DNA, the CDR3 is TGTGCCAGCAGTGTAGAGCGGTACAGGGGGCCGGATTTTCATGGCTACACCTTC. It is translated as CASSVERYRGPDFHGYTF.